The 2 T cell receptor beta chains below were found in one sample sequenced in a study of blood T cells in healthy people across ages. The second PCR ran roughly 6 to 12 cycles with a sample-barcoded 5' primer and J-beta primers. TCRdb recomputed calls from the 5' RACE reads with MiXCR, one row per CDR3 protein. This table holds about 800,000 distinct CDR3 sequences, approximately 25% found once. These sequences were also reported in another study, on T cells of mothers and their children.

The sample taken for sequencing was blood. These receptors all stem from a boy between 10 and 17 years old in good health.

The V call is TRBV29-1, the J call TRBJ2-3, with a possible D match to TRBD2 (7 bases). The CDR3 consists of 12 residues. V was pared by 5 bases and J by 6 bases, with 12 bases between. Per the germline V gene, CDR1 is SQVTM and CDR2 is ANQGSEA. CDR3 residues: CSVRGAGDTQYF. CDR3 coding DNA: TGCAGCGTTCGGGGGGCAGGGGATACGCAGTATTTT.

This clonotype occurred once. The J gene is TRBJ2-1, the V gene TRBV4-2; D might be TRBD2 (7 bases). Germline lookup yields CDR1 LGHNA and CDR2 YNFKEQ. V was shortened by 1 base and J by 5 bases, with 24 bases between the two germline ends. The CDR3 loop spans 19 amino acids. For the CDR3, the DNA is TGTGCCAGCAGCCAAGGTCTCGGGCGCAGGGGAGGGAAGAACAATGAGCAGTTCTTC. This gives the protein CASSQGLGRRGGKNNEQFF.